Each of the 24 T cell receptor beta chains below was sequenced from the same sample in a study of blood T cells in healthy people across ages. Sample-barcoded 5' priming and a J-beta primer mix drove a second PCR of 7 to 11 cycles. MiXCR, applied by TCRdb to the 5' RACE reads, yields one record per CDR3 protein. The sample shows roughly 1,800,000 distinct CDR3 sequences, around 50% of them seen only once. The sequenced material came from blood. The receptors were gathered from a woman in her thirties or forties in good health.

This clonotype has a single count. CDR3 coding DNA: TGTGCCAGCAGCCAAGTACGGAGGACAGGGGGCAATGGCTACACCTTC. Translated: CASSQVRRTGGNGYTF. V and J are TRBV14 and TRBJ1-2, with 11 bases lining up with TRBD1. This CDR3 is built from 16 residues. J was trimmed by 6 bases and V by 1 base; bases with no gene match: 7. Germline lookup yields CDR1 SGHDN and CDR2 FVKESK.

J is TRBJ2-1 and V is TRBV12-3 or TRBV12-4, with no clear D. Trimming removed 6 bases at V and 4 bases at J, with 16 bases between. The CDR3 spans 15 residues. CDR3 amino acids: CASSPYGQDYNEQFF. DNA for the CDR3: TGTGCCAGCAGCCCCTATGGCCAGGATTACAATGAGCAGTTCTTC.

V gene TRBV4-1 combines with J gene TRBJ1-2, with D perhaps matching TRBD1 (6 bases). Per the germline V gene, CDR1 is MGHRA and CDR2 is YSYEKL. V was pared by 4 bases and J by 5 bases, with 17 bases between. The CDR3 covers 15 residues. CDR3 in amino acids: CASSLQGDAEYGYTF. The CDR3 region has the DNA TGCGCCAGCAGCCTACAGGGTGACGCGGAATATGGCTACACCTTC.

The V gene is TRBV20-1, the J gene TRBJ2-5; no clear D. Per germline, CDR1 DFQATT and CDR2 SNEGSKA (reference sequence). The CDR3 totals 13 residues. V was trimmed by 5 bases and J by 4 bases, leaving 14 bases between them. The CDR3 loop is CSADPWGGETQYF. For the CDR3, the DNA is TGCAGTGCTGACCCCTGGGGTGGAGAGACCCAGTACTTC.

This chain joins TRBV6-2 or TRBV6-3 and TRBJ2-3, with 11 nucleotides matching TRBD2. This CDR3 is 16 amino acids long. Trimming took 2 bases from V and 6 from J; bases not matched to a gene: 7. Germline assignment: CDR1 MNHEY and CDR2 SVGEGT. CDR3 sequence (DNA): TGTGCCAGCAGTTACCCCCTAGCGGGGGGCAGGGATACGCAGTATTTT. It translates to CASSYPLAGGRDTQYF.

The chain has TRBV5-1 and TRBJ2-2; tentative D call: TRBD2 (5 bases). This CDR3 has 15 amino acids. Germline lookup yields CDR1 SGHRS and CDR2 YFSETQ. The V and J ends lost 5 bases and 1 base respectively, with 12 bases between them. The CDR3 DNA follows: TGCGCCAGCAGATCAAACGGGGTGAACACCGGGGAGCTGTTTTTT. It yields the protein CASRSNGVNTGELFF.

J is TRBJ2-6 and V is TRBV6-2 or TRBV6-3; D possibly corresponds to TRBD1 (6 bases). CDR3 size: 17 residues. Germline V lookup: CDR1 MNHEY, CDR2 SVGEGT. Trimming left V 2 bases short and J 1 base short, with 12 bases between. CDR3: CASSYPGHSSGANVLTF. The CDR3, as DNA: TGTGCCAGCAGTTACCCGGGACATTCATCTGGGGCCAACGTCCTGACTTTC.

This clonotype was seen a few times. V usage is TRBV9 and J usage is TRBJ1-1, with D maybe TRBD1 (6 bases). V lost 3 bases and J 2 bases, leaving 11 bases between the germline ends. CDR3 length: 14 residues. Germline CDR1 is SGDLS and CDR2 is YYNGEE. CDR3 nucleotides: TGTGCCAGCAGCGCCGGGGGGACAAACACTGAAGCTTTCTTT. This translates into CASSAGGTNTEAFF.

The chain combines TRBV7-8 with TRBJ2-7; D possibly corresponds to TRBD1 (6 bases). The CDR3 is made up of 15 amino acids. Trimming took off 4 bases at V and 4 bases at J, with 17 bases between the two ends. CDR1 and CDR2 from the germline V gene are SGHVS and FQNEAQ. CDR3 residues: CASSSNRAAGYEQYF. DNA of the CDR3: TGTGCCAGCAGCTCGAACAGGGCTGCCGGATACGAGCAGTACTTC.

The V call is TRBV6-5, the J call TRBJ1-1, with D hard to call. V lost 1 base, J lost 1 base, and 13 bases lay in between. CDR1 MNHEY and CDR2 SVGAGI come from the germline V gene. This CDR3 spans 16 amino acids. The DNA for the CDR3 is TGTGCCAGCAGTTACTTGGGTGGCATACCGAACACTGAAGCTTTCTTT. Translating it yields CASSYLGGIPNTEAFF.

The chain joins TRBV6-5 to TRBJ2-2; D is perhaps TRBD1 (7 bases). The CDR3 is made up of 15 amino acids. Trimming took 3 bases from V and 2 from J, leaving 10 bases between them. The V gene's germline CDR1 is MNHEY and CDR2 SVGAGI. The CDR3 loop is CASSYGGGNTGELFF. The CDR3 DNA sequence: TGTGCCAGCAGTTATGGAGGGGGCAACACCGGGGAGCTGTTTTTT.

Notes on this clonotype: One junction end disagrees with the germline gene, perhaps due to a read error. The chain links TRBV27 to TRBJ2-1, with D perhaps assigned TRBD1 or TRBD2 (5 bases each). The CDR3 totals 16 residues. From germline, CDR1 is MNHEY and CDR2 SMNVEV (reference sequence). The CDR3 here is CASSLSSGTSYNERFF. The CDR3 nucleotides are TGTGCCAGCAGTTTATCGTCAGGGACCTCCTACAATGAGCGGTTCTTC.

The chain joins TRBV11-3 to TRBJ2-5; 7 nucleotides align to TRBD1. Per the germline V gene, CDR1 is SGHNT and CDR2 is YENEEA. This CDR3 is built from 16 residues. Trimming cost V 1 base and J 1 base; bases outside gene matches: 6. The CDR3 coding sequence is TGTGCCAGCAGCTTAGGGGGGACAGCGAGCCAAGAGACCCAGTACTTC. Its translation is CASSLGGTASQETQYF.

This clonotype showed up just a few times. This sequence joins TRBV20-1 and TRBJ2-4; 8 nucleotides line up with TRBD1. The closer fit of TRBJ2-7 to the DNA end suggests the J call may be wrong. The CDR3 is 15 residues long. CDR1 and CDR2 from the germline V gene are DFQATT and SNEGSKA (reference sequence). CDR3 in DNA: TGCAGTGCTAGAGATCCGGCAGGGGGCCCCTACGAGCAGTACTTC. Its protein is CSARDPAGGPYEQYF.

Notes on this clonotype: At one end, the junction sequence differs from germline, possibly due to a read error. V gene TRBV10-3 combines with J gene TRBJ2-1, with D possibly being TRBD1 or TRBD2 (6 bases each). The CDR3 spans 15 residues. The V gene's germline CDR1 is ENHRY and CDR2 SYGVKD. CDR3 sequence reads: CAISPGASSYSEQFF. Here the CDR3 DNA reads TGTGCCATCAGTCCGGGGGCGAGCTCCTACAGTGAGCAGTTCTTC.

The table lists this clonotype with many counts. V and J are TRBV29-1 and TRBJ2-5; 8 bases align to TRBD2. Germline CDR1 is SQVTM and CDR2 is ANQGSEA. The CDR3 runs to 14 residues. Trimming at V came to 8 bases and at J to 2 bases, leaving 10 bases not matched to a gene. The CDR3 region has the DNA TGCAGCATCCCGCTAGCGGGTCTACAAGAGACCCAGTACTTC. It yields the protein CSIPLAGLQETQYF.

This chain joins TRBV6-2 or TRBV6-3 and TRBJ2-3; unclear D gene. Germline V gene lookup returns CDR1 MNHEY and CDR2 SVGEGT. The CDR3 is 14 residues long. V was clipped by 7 bases and J by 2 bases, with 13 bases between them. Here the CDR3 reads CASISDQDTDTQYF. Written as DNA, the CDR3 is TGTGCCAGCATATCCGACCAAGACACAGATACGCAGTATTTT.

This sequence joins TRBV20-1 and TRBJ2-3; 9 nucleotides align to TRBD1. Per germline, CDR1 DFQATT and CDR2 SNEGSKA (reference sequence). V was clipped by 1 base and J by 0 bases; unmatched bases: 5. The CDR3 sequence is 16 residues long. The CDR3 DNA is TGCAGTGCTAGAGGAATGGGGACAGGGAGCACAGATACGCAGTATTTT. It yields the protein CSARGMGTGSTDTQYF.

The CDR3 region is CASSLVPAGVGGYTF. The CDR3 coding sequence is TGTGCCAGCAGCTTAGTCCCGGCGGGGGTTGGTGGCTACACCTTC. This sequence joins TRBV7-2 and TRBJ1-2, with a tentative D call TRBD1 (5 bases). The CDR3 spans 15 residues. Trimming shortened V by 1 base and J by 7 bases, and 16 bases separated the two germline ends. The germline V gene has CDR1 SGHTA and CDR2 FQGNSA. The whole variable domain, filled in from reference TRBV7-2 and TRBJ1-2, reads GAGVSQSPSNKVTEKGKDVELRCDPISGHTALYWYRQSLGQGLEFLIYFQGNSAPDKSGLPSDRFSAERTGGSVSTLTIQRTQQEDSAVYLCASSLVPAGVGGYTFGSGTRLTVV.

This clonotype was seen a handful of times. J is TRBJ2-3 and V is TRBV28; 11 nucleotides match TRBD2. J was trimmed by 2 bases and V by 2 bases; bases with no gene match: 3. Germline lookup yields CDR1 MDHEN and CDR2 SYDVKM. The CDR3 runs to 16 residues. Here the CDR3 reads CASSLIAGGPTDTQYF. As DNA, the CDR3 is TGTGCCAGCAGTTTAATAGCGGGGGGGCCCACAGATACGCAGTATTTT.

This chain joins TRBV12-3 or TRBV12-4 and TRBJ2-5, with D tentatively TRBD1 (7 bases). Trimming took 5 bases from V and 5 from J, leaving 18 bases between them. The CDR3 length is 15 residues. This chain's CDR3 is CASSRGTDLWETQYF. CDR3 sequence (DNA): TGTGCCAGCAGTCGCGGGACAGATCTTTGGGAGACCCAGTACTTC.

This chain links TRBV29-1 with TRBJ1-2, with D maybe TRBD1 (6 bases). V was clipped by 5 bases and J by 6 bases, with 7 bases between them. The CDR3 covers 10 residues. Germline CDR1 SQVTM, CDR2 ANQGSEA. CDR3 region: CSVWDNGYTF. CDR3 in DNA: TGCAGCGTTTGGGACAATGGCTACACCTTC.

The V call is TRBV24-1, the J call TRBJ2-3; TRBD1 might be the D (6 bases). Looked up from germline, CDR1 is KGHDR and CDR2 is SFDVKD. Trimming removed 7 bases at V and 2 bases at J, with 12 bases between. The CDR3 spans 14 residues. In nucleotides, the CDR3 is TGTGCCACCAGAGGACAGCTTCTCACAGATACGCAGTATTTT. This translates into CATRGQLLTDTQYF.

The chain couples TRBV14 to TRBJ2-1, with D possibly TRBD1 on 5 matching bases. CDR1 is SGHDN, CDR2 FVKESK, per germline. CDR3 size: 14 residues. V lost 0 bases and J 11 bases, leaving 14 bases between the germline ends. For the CDR3, the DNA is TGTGCCAGCAGCCAAGAGGGTTCGTGGGGCCAGCAGTTCTTC. Protein product: CASSQEGSWGQQFF.